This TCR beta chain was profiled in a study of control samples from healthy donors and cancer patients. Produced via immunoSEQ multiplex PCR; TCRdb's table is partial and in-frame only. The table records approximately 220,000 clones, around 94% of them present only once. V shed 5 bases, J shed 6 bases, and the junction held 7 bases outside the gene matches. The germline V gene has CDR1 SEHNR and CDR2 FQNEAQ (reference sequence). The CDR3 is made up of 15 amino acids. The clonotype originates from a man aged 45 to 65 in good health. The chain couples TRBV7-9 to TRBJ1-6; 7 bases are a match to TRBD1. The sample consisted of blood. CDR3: CASSQSTGLNSPLHF. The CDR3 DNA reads TGTGCCAGCAGCCAATCGACAGGGCTTAATTCACCCCTCCACTTT.